Listed below are T cell receptor beta chains from one sample, sequenced in a study of shared clonotypes between healthy human individuals. Produced via immunoSEQ multiplex PCR; TCRdb's table is partial and in-frame only. The sample lists 2.3 million or so clones; 85% to 95% were seen once. Sequenced input: naive CD4+ T cells from PBMCs. These TCRs come from a man younger than 35 in good health. Some clones in this sample may be carry-over from other donors' samples. Each CDR3 is given with its conserved first and last residue. Each record gives: D gene, V gene, J gene, CDR3 protein, CDR3 DNA. The D gene is left open where the match is weak.

>TRBD2|TRBV27|TRBJ2-5
CASRRGWEGLTQYF
TGTGCCAGCAGACGCGGGTGGGAGGGGTTGACCCAGTACTTC
>NA|TRBV11-3|TRBJ2-5
CASSLGGGETQYF
TGTGCCAGCAGCTTAGGAGGAGGAGAGACCCAGTACTTC
>NA|TRBV19|TRBJ1-4
CASSIRQSPSNEKLFF
TGTGCCAGTAGTATCCGGCAGTCCCCTTCCAATGAAAAACTGTTTTTT
>NA|TRBV5-4|TRBJ2-5
CASSPDPRGTETQYF
TGTGCCAGCAGCCCGGACCCGAGGGGGACTGAGACCCAGTACTTC
>NA|TRBV30|TRBJ2-2
CAWTSQRALISPRELFF
TGTGCCTGGACCTCACAGAGGGCGTTAATATCCCCCCGGGAGCTGTTTTTT
>NA|TRBV4-1|TRBJ2-3
CASSVQSTDTQYF
TGCGCCAGCAGCGTACAGAGCACAGATACGCAGTATTTT
>NA|TRBV7-2|TRBJ2-7
CASSLDFANYEQYF
TGTGCCAGCAGCTTAGATTTTGCGAACTACGAGCAGTACTTC
>TRBD1|TRBV6-4|TRBJ1-2
CANQQGRALYGYTF
TGTGCCAACCAACAGGGGCGAGCGCTCTATGGCTACACCTTC
>TRBD1|TRBV2|TRBJ2-1
CASSVGQGYNEQFF
TGTGCCAGCAGCGTGGGACAGGGTTACAATGAGCAGTTCTTC
>NA|TRBV6-5|TRBJ1-1
CASSTGQEAFF
TGTGCCAGCAGTACAGGACAAGAGGCTTTCTTT